The rows below give T cell receptor beta chains drawn from one sample of a study of T-cell memory formation after mild COVID-19. TCRdb processed the 5' RACE reads anew with MiXCR; each CDR3 protein has one entry. The repertoire holds approximately 500,000 distinct CDR3 sequences, around a quarter seen once, with around 12% in the top ten. Material for sequencing was PBMCs or a T cell subset sorted from them (not recorded which). The receptors derive from an adult woman who had mild COVID-19 (a few samples of this study predate the infection). Cell type and time point are not known. Both conserved end residues are part of each CDR3. D genes are given only for firm matches. Size is omitted from some rows. Given values are once, few, many or a class for expanded clones.

>TRBJ2-7|few|TRBV3-1|15|TRBD2
TGTGCCAGCAGCCGGAGCGGGGCAGCTCTCTACGAGCAGTACTTC
CASSRSGAALYEQYF
>TRBJ1-3|few|TRBV5-1|13|-
TGCGCCAGCAGCGCCGCAGCGGGCCACACCATATATTTT
CASSAAAGHTIYF
>TRBJ1-5|few|TRBV29-1|14|-
TGCAGCGTCGCTCATCTGGATAGCAATCAGCCCCAGCATTTT
CSVAHLDSNQPQHF
>TRBJ2-3|-|TRBV29-1|12|TRBD1
TGCAGCGTTCGGGACAGGGGGTTTGCGCAGTATTTT
CSVRDRGFAQYF
>TRBJ2-7|-|TRBV5-1|14|TRBD1
TGCGCCAGCAGCTTTGAGACAGGGGGGAGGGAGCAGTACTTC
CASSFETGGREQYF
>TRBJ2-1|many|TRBV5-4|14|-
TGTGCCAGCAGCTTGCAGGGGGGCTACAATGAGCAGTTCTTC
CASSLQGGYNEQFF
>TRBJ2-3|once|TRBV7-9|15|TRBD2
TGTGCCAGCAGCACCCAAGCGGGGAACACAGATACGCAGTATTTT
CASSTQAGNTDTQYF
>TRBJ2-1|-|TRBV30|11|-
TGTGCCTGGAGTGTAAACAATGAGCAGTTCTTC
CAWSVNNEQFF
>TRBJ2-2|-|TRBV15|15|-
TGTGCCACCAGCAGGCGCCTGGCGACAACCGGGGAGCTGTTTTTT
CATSRRLATTGELFF
>TRBJ1-5|few|TRBV6-2/TRBV6-3|16|TRBD1
TGTGCCAGCAGTCTACTGTCGACAGGGTTAACTCAGCCCCAGCATTTT
CASSLLSTGLTQPQHF
>TRBJ2-5|-|TRBV3-1|15|-
TGTGCCAGCAGCCAGGCCGGAGAACCGGGGGAGACCCAGTACTTC
CASSQAGEPGETQYF
>TRBJ2-1|once|TRBV6-5|15|-
TGTGCCAGCAGTCCACAGTTTTACTCCTACAATGAGCAGTTCTTC
CASSPQFYSYNEQFF